Listed below are T cell receptor beta chains from one sample, sequenced in a study of blood T cell repertoires in COVID-19. The data were produced by immunoSEQ multiplex PCR, yet TCRdb's version contains in-frame clones alone and is incomplete. The sample has around 100,000 clones, roughly 85% seen once; the top ten hold less than 3.5%. Sequenced material: PBMCs or T cells enriched from blood (not recorded which). These receptors originate from a woman aged 45 to 65 who had recovered from COVID-19. Both conserved end residues are part of each CDR3. Fields, in order: clone size, J gene, V gene, D gene, CDR3 protein, CDR3 DNA. A D gene is named only where the DNA matches it firmly. Clone size is shown for a subset of rows, as once, few, many or a class of expanded clone.

clone size: .; J gene: TRBJ1-2; V gene: TRBV2; D gene: TRBD1; CDR3 protein: CASSEAGGYRGGYTF; CDR3 DNA: TGTGCCAGCAGTGAAGCAGGGGGGTACAGGGGCGGCTACACCTTC
clone size: .; J gene: TRBJ1-1; V gene: TRBV5-4; D gene: .; CDR3 protein: CASGAVMNTEAFF; CDR3 DNA: TGTGCCAGCGGGGCCGTAATGAACACTGAAGCTTTCTTT
clone size: .; J gene: TRBJ2-3; V gene: TRBV5-6; D gene: .; CDR3 protein: CASSRRGSTDTQYF; CDR3 DNA: TGTGCCAGCAGCCGTCGGGGGAGCACAGATACGCAGTATTTT
clone size: .; J gene: TRBJ2-5; V gene: TRBV7-6; D gene: TRBD2; CDR3 protein: CASTPGGTQYF; CDR3 DNA: TGTGCCAGCACCCCGGGGGGAACCCAGTACTTC
clone size: few; J gene: TRBJ2-2; V gene: TRBV18; D gene: TRBD1; CDR3 protein: CASSPPSGGGWTGELFF; CDR3 DNA: TGTGCCAGCTCACCACCTTCAGGGGGCGGATGGACCGGGGAGCTGTTTTTT
clone size: few; J gene: TRBJ1-6; V gene: TRBV30; D gene: TRBD1; CDR3 protein: CAWSATGTNSPLHF; CDR3 DNA: TGTGCCTGGAGTGCGACAGGGACTAATTCACCCCTCCACTTT
clone size: .; J gene: TRBJ1-6; V gene: TRBV28; D gene: TRBD1; CDR3 protein: CASSGGQGSGGSPLHF; CDR3 DNA: TGTGCCAGCAGTGGAGGACAGGGAAGTGGAGGTTCACCCCTCCACTTT
clone size: few; J gene: TRBJ1-1; V gene: TRBV19; D gene: TRBD1; CDR3 protein: CATMKTGVGNTEAFF; CDR3 DNA: TGTGCCACTATGAAAACAGGGGTTGGGAACACTGAAGCTTTCTTT
clone size: .; J gene: TRBJ2-5; V gene: TRBV13; D gene: .; CDR3 protein: CASSLGLRAETQYF; CDR3 DNA: TGTGCCAGCAGCTTAGGCCTCAGGGCCGAGACCCAGTACTTC
clone size: .; J gene: TRBJ2-7; V gene: TRBV5-5; D gene: .; CDR3 protein: CASSLASGDYEQYF; CDR3 DNA: TGTGCCAGCAGCTTGGCCTCAGGGGATTACGAGCAGTACTTC
clone size: .; J gene: TRBJ2-3; V gene: TRBV29-1; D gene: TRBD1; CDR3 protein: CSVWTGDTQYF; CDR3 DNA: TGCAGCGTTTGGACAGGGGATACGCAGTATTTT
clone size: .; J gene: TRBJ2-5; V gene: TRBV10-1; D gene: TRBD1; CDR3 protein: CASSPGQKKETQYF; CDR3 DNA: TGCGCCAGCAGTCCGGGACAGAAAAAAGAGACCCAGTACTTC
clone size: few; J gene: TRBJ1-2; V gene: TRBV6-5; D gene: TRBD1; CDR3 protein: CASTQTGLYGYTF; CDR3 DNA: TGTGCCAGCACCCAGACAGGGCTCTATGGCTACACCTTC
clone size: .; J gene: TRBJ1-1; V gene: TRBV10-3; D gene: TRBD1; CDR3 protein: CAISDRTGGDTEAFF; CDR3 DNA: TGTGCCATCAGTGACCGGACAGGGGGAGACACTGAAGCTTTCTTT
clone size: .; J gene: TRBJ1-5; V gene: TRBV6-5; D gene: .; CDR3 protein: CASSPVSNQPQHF; CDR3 DNA: TGTGCCAGCAGCCCGGTGTCCAATCAGCCCCAGCATTTT
clone size: .; J gene: TRBJ1-2; V gene: TRBV6-5; D gene: .; CDR3 protein: CASSYNGQTYGYTF; CDR3 DNA: TGTGCCAGCAGTTACAATGGACAGACATATGGCTACACCTTC
clone size: .; J gene: TRBJ2-5; V gene: TRBV11-2; D gene: TRBD2; CDR3 protein: CASSSWSPQGGETQYF; CDR3 DNA: TGTGCCAGCAGCTCATGGTCACCTCAGGGAGGGGAGACCCAGTACTTC
clone size: .; J gene: TRBJ1-2; V gene: TRBV4-1; D gene: TRBD1; CDR3 protein: CASSQGTGTGEGYTF; CDR3 DNA: TGCGCCAGCAGCCAAGGGACCGGGACAGGGGAAGGCTACACCTTC
clone size: once; J gene: TRBJ2-2; V gene: TRBV5-4; D gene: .; CDR3 protein: CASSLVSTNTGELFF; CDR3 DNA: TGTGCCAGCAGCTTGGTATCTACGAACACCGGGGAGCTGTTTTTT
clone size: .; J gene: TRBJ2-2; V gene: TRBV15; D gene: TRBD1; CDR3 protein: CATSPRGRRTGGAGTGELFF; CDR3 DNA: TGTGCCACCAGCCCTCGAGGTAGGAGGACAGGGGGCGCAGGGACCGGGGAGCTGTTTTTT
clone size: .; J gene: TRBJ1-2; V gene: TRBV30; D gene: .; CDR3 protein: CAGGGEENYGYTF; CDR3 DNA: TGTGCCGGCGGTGGGGAGGAGAACTATGGCTACACCTTC
clone size: few; J gene: TRBJ2-7; V gene: TRBV5-8; D gene: .; CDR3 protein: CASSPRGGEQYF; CDR3 DNA: TGTGCCAGCAGCCCCCGGGGTGGCGAGCAGTACTTC
clone size: .; J gene: TRBJ1-1; V gene: TRBV18; D gene: .; CDR3 protein: CASSPPGLNTEAFF; CDR3 DNA: TGTGCCAGCTCACCCCCAGGTTTGAACACTGAAGCTTTCTTT
clone size: once; J gene: TRBJ2-7; V gene: TRBV19; D gene: .; CDR3 protein: CASSIGMGRQGLFYEQYF; CDR3 DNA: TGTGCCAGTAGTATAGGTATGGGGAGGCAGGGTCTCTTCTACGAGCAGTACTTC
clone size: few; J gene: TRBJ2-3; V gene: TRBV11-2; D gene: TRBD1; CDR3 protein: CASSWAGTGGDFPDTQYF; CDR3 DNA: TGTGCCAGCAGCTGGGCCGGGACAGGGGGCGATTTTCCAGATACGCAGTATTTT
clone size: once; J gene: TRBJ2-7; V gene: TRBV3-1/TRBV3-2; D gene: .; CDR3 protein: CASSQGFPGGSGEQYF; CDR3 DNA: TGTGCCAGCAGCCAAGGGTTCCCAGGAGGGTCTGGTGAGCAGTACTTC
clone size: .; J gene: TRBJ1-1; V gene: TRBV6-5; D gene: .; CDR3 protein: CATQPTPTAEAFF; CDR3 DNA: TGTGCCACCCAGCCGACCCCAACAGCTGAAGCTTTCTTT
clone size: few; J gene: TRBJ2-2; V gene: TRBV29-1; D gene: .; CDR3 protein: CSVESGTGELFF; CDR3 DNA: TGCAGCGTTGAAAGCGGGACCGGGGAGCTGTTTTTT
clone size: .; J gene: TRBJ1-5; V gene: TRBV30; D gene: .; CDR3 protein: CAWNRGLEPQHF; CDR3 DNA: TGTGCCTGGAATCGCGGGCTGGAGCCCCAGCATTTT